This paragraph reports one T cell receptor beta chain. Its antigen is unknown. Trimming removed 1 base from V and 6 bases from J; junction bases left unmatched: 13. This CDR3 contains 18 residues. Per germline, CDR1 MDHEN and CDR2 SYDVKM. The data were obtained in a study of T cells in localized non-small cell lung cancer. Points from the study as a whole: Uninvolved adjacent lung had more T cell clonality than any other tissue, topping tumor.

The table came from immunoSEQ multiplex PCR; TCRdb's copy has only in-frame clones and leaves some out. In the table there are tens of thousands of clones, roughly 88% of which are singletons. The clonotype comes from a man between 40 and 69 years old with stage II lung adenocarcinoma. Specimen: PBMCs, collected before any cancer treatment. V is TRBV28 and J is TRBJ2-7, with 12 bases fitting TRBD2. The CDR3, as DNA: TGTGCCAGCAGTTTATCCTTTGGACTAGCGGGAATGGATAGCGAGCAGTACTTC. This translates into CASSLSFGLAGMDSEQYF.